Each of the 26 T cell receptor beta chains below was sequenced from the same sample in a study of blood T cell repertoires in COVID-19. Profiling relied on immunoSEQ multiplex PCR, and the TCRdb table lists in-frame clones only, not all of them. The sample carries fewer than 450,000 clones, about 87% recorded once. The sequenced sample consisted of peripheral blood. These TCRs come from a woman in her 50s with COVID-19, enrolled during active disease.

Note on this clone: This specimen includes other DNA sequences encoding the same CDR3. This rearrangement joins TRBV5-1 to TRBJ2-3, with 9 bases lining up with TRBD2. The V gene end was trimmed by 0 bases and the J gene end by 5 bases; junction bases not matched to a gene: 4. The CDR3 consists of 15 residues. Germline CDR1 and CDR2: SGHRS and YFSETQ. The CDR3, as DNA: TGCGCCAGCAGCTTGGGGTTAGCGGGAGTAGATACGCAGTATTTT. As protein: CASSLGLAGVDTQYF. Looking up the rest from reference TRBV5-1 and TRBJ2-3 gives the full variable domain: KAGVTQTPRYLIKTRGQQVTLSCSPISGHRSVSWYQQTPGQGLQFLFEYFSETQRNKGNFPGRFSGRQFSNSRSEMNVSTLELGDSALYLCASSLGLAGVDTQYFGPGTRLTVL.

The V and J genes are TRBV7-2 and TRBJ2-2, with 8 bases that match TRBD1. This CDR3 comprises 15 residues. Germline lookup yields CDR1 SGHTA and CDR2 FQGNSA. Trimming cost V 5 bases and J 4 bases; bases outside gene matches: 6. The CDR3 loop reads CASSPRTGITGELFF. CDR3 nucleotide sequence: TGTGCCAGCAGCCCCCGGACAGGGATCACCGGGGAGCTGTTTTTT.

The V gene is TRBV5-4, the J gene TRBJ2-3, with D hard to call. V lost 1 base and J lost 2, with 14 bases in between. CDR1 and CDR2 (germline): SGHNT, YYREEE (reference sequence). This CDR3 comprises 16 residues. CDR3 nucleotides: TGTGCCAGCAGCTTGCTTGGTGTCAGAACCACAGATACGCAGTATTTT. It translates to CASSLLGVRTTDTQYF.

V usage is TRBV19 and J usage is TRBJ1-1; weak D call: TRBD1 (5 bases). This CDR3 contains 15 residues. The germline V gene encodes CDR1 LNHDA and CDR2 SQIVND (reference sequence). V was trimmed by 3 bases and J by 4 bases, leaving 15 bases between them. CDR3 DNA sequence: TGTGCCAGTAGTATGGGTGTTGACAGACCCACTGAAGCTTTCTTT. This codes for CASSMGVDRPTEAFF.

The chain is built from TRBV3-1 (or the pseudogene TRBV3-2) and TRBJ2-7, with 9 bases identical to TRBD1. The CDR3 covers 14 residues. Germline-derived CDR1 and CDR2 are LGHDT and YNNKEL (reference sequence). V lost 1 base and J lost 6; bases outside the gene matches: 4. The CDR3: CASSQGDRASEQYF. The CDR3 nucleotides read TGTGCCAGCAGCCAAGGGGACAGGGCTAGCGAGCAGTACTTC.

This clone was picked up one time. The chain recombines TRBV5-1 with TRBJ2-3; 9 bases are a match to TRBD2. The CDR3 length is 16 residues. Germline V lookup: CDR1 SGHRS, CDR2 YFSETQ. With V trimmed by 4 bases and J by 1 base, 7 bases remained unmatched. CDR3 protein: CASSKLAGEGTDTQYF. CDR3 coding DNA: TGCGCCAGCAGCAAGTTAGCGGGAGAGGGCACAGATACGCAGTATTTT.

The V gene is TRBV6-4, the J gene TRBJ1-5; maybe TRBD1 (5 bases). This CDR3 has 17 residues. Germline loops: CDR1 MRHNA, CDR2 SNTAGT. Trimming removed 0 bases from V and 2 bases from J, with 14 bases in between. Here the CDR3 reads CASSDSKGVLGNQPQHF. The CDR3, as DNA: TGTGCCAGCAGTGACTCGAAAGGGGTCCTAGGCAATCAGCCCCAGCATTTT.

V and J are TRBV9 and TRBJ2-1, with D possibly matching TRBD2 (6 bases). The V end lost 7 bases, the J end lost 6 bases, and 20 bases lay between the germline ends. This CDR3 spans 15 amino acids. Germline V gene data show CDR1 as SGDLS and CDR2 as YYNGEE. CDR3 bases: TGTGCCAGCGGGGGGACTGGAACAATCAGCAATGAGCAGTTCTTC. Amino acid sequence: CASGGTGTISNEQFF. Drawing the rest from reference TRBV9 and TRBJ2-1, the complete variable domain is DSGVTQTPKHLITATGQRVTLRCSPRSGDLSVYWYQQSLDQGLQFLIQYYNGEERAKGNILERFSAQQFPDLHSELNLSSLELGDSALYFCASGGTGTISNEQFFGPGTRLTVL.

The chain recombines TRBV3-1 (or the pseudogene TRBV3-2) with TRBJ1-2; tentatively, D is TRBD1 (5 bases). The CDR3 contains 15 residues. Trimming removed 1 base at V and 4 bases at J, with 13 bases between. Germline assignment: CDR1 LGHDT and CDR2 YNNKEL (reference sequence). The CDR3 loop is CASSQGTGSAYGYTF. The DNA of the CDR3 is TGTGCCAGCAGCCAAGGAACAGGATCCGCCTATGGCTACACCTTC.

This clone has just one count. The chain joins TRBV7-6 to TRBJ2-5; D unclear. The length of the CDR3 is 15 residues. The V and J ends lost 3 bases and 2 bases respectively, with 13 bases between them. In germline, CDR1 is SGHVS, CDR2 FNYEAQ. CDR3 in amino acids: CASSLTAGSQETQYF. In nucleotides, the CDR3 is TGTGCCAGCAGCTTGACCGCCGGGTCTCAAGAGACCCAGTACTTC.

CDR3 DNA: TGCAGTGCTGGAGGGGGGCACGGCTACACCTTC. Translated, it gives CSAGGGHGYTF. The chain couples TRBV20-1 to TRBJ1-2; D might be TRBD1 (6 bases). Between the trimmed V and J ends, which lost 5 bases and 8 bases, there was a span of 12 bases. There are 11 residues in the CDR3. Germline V lookup: CDR1 DFQATT, CDR2 SNEGSKA (reference sequence).

This clone was found once. The chain uses TRBV25-1 and TRBJ2-3; TRBD2 might be the D (6 bases). The V gene lost 3 bases and the J gene lost 7 bases, with 17 bases spanning the gap. The CDR3 totals 15 residues. The germline CDR1 and CDR2 sequences are MGHDK and SYGVNS. The CDR3 protein is CASSDSGTPPNTQYF. CDR3 sequence (DNA): TGTGCCAGCAGTGACTCCGGGACTCCCCCTAATACGCAGTATTTT.

The chain combines TRBV6-2 or TRBV6-3 with TRBJ2-5, with 9 bases lining up with TRBD2. The junction had 12 bases not matched to a gene; V was cut back by 5 bases and J by 5 bases. The CDR3 is 16 amino acids. CDR1 is MNHEY and CDR2 is SVGEGT in the germline V gene. The CDR3 DNA is TGTGCCAGCAGTACAATAGCGGGAGCATGGGTGGAGACCCAGTACTTC. The encoded protein is CASSTIAGAWVETQYF.

The chain carries TRBV30 and TRBJ2-7; 9 nucleotides align to TRBD1. Per germline, CDR1 GTSNPN and CDR2 SVGIG (reference sequence). The V segment lost 3 bases and the J segment 6 bases; nucleotides outside the gene matches: 9. The CDR3 totals 14 residues. CDR3 DNA sequence: TGTGCCTGGAGCCCCGGGATACAGGGGGCCGAGCAGTACTTC. This sequence encodes CAWSPGIQGAEQYF.

The V and J genes are TRBV19 and TRBJ1-2; tentative D call: TRBD1 (5 bases). This CDR3 is built from 15 residues. V was pared by 0 bases and J by 2 bases, with 10 bases between. Germline assignment: CDR1 LNHDA and CDR2 SQIVND (reference sequence). This chain's CDR3 is CASSIDRVSNYGYTF. Written as DNA, the CDR3 is TGTGCCAGTAGTATAGACAGGGTTTCGAACTATGGCTACACCTTC.

The chain has TRBV18 and TRBJ1-1; 7 nucleotides match TRBD1. J gave up 8 bases and V 2 bases, and 14 bases lay outside the gene matches. The CDR3 totals 16 residues. Germline V gene sequence: CDR1 KGHSH, CDR2 LQKENI. CDR3 loop: CASSPSQIGRGDEAFF. The CDR3, as DNA: TGTGCCAGCTCACCATCTCAGATCGGCAGGGGGGACGAAGCTTTCTTT. The variable domain in full, with the rest retrieved from reference TRBV18 and TRBJ1-1, is NAGVMQNPRHLVRRRGQEARLRCSPMKGHSHVYWYRQLPEEGLKFMVYLQKENIIDESGMPKERFSAEFPKEGPSILRIQQVVRGDSAAYFCASSPSQIGRGDEAFFGQGTRLTVV.

The genes are TRBV4-3 and TRBJ2-5; D remains unclear. Trimming took off 1 base at V and 3 bases at J, with 15 bases between the two ends. Germline V CDR1 and CDR2: LGHNA, YSLEER. CDR3 length: 16 amino acids. CDR3 in amino acids: CASSQVGAKPEETQYF. CDR3 in DNA: TGCGCCAGCAGCCAAGTCGGTGCCAAACCTGAAGAGACCCAGTACTTC.

The chain carries TRBV19 and TRBJ2-3, with 7 bases that match TRBD1. Germline V gives CDR1 LNHDA, CDR2 SQIVND (reference sequence). The CDR3 contains 13 residues. The J segment lost 3 bases and the V segment lost 9 bases, leaving 6 bases of the junction unmatched. The CDR3 DNA follows: TGTGCCAGCCGGGACAGCACGACAGATACGCAGTATTTT. This codes for CASRDSTTDTQYF.

This chain links TRBV3-1 (or the pseudogene TRBV3-2) with TRBJ2-7; TRBD1 agrees at 12 bases. The junction had 6 bases not matched to a gene; V was cut back by 1 base and J by 5 bases. This CDR3 has 16 residues. Germline CDR1 and CDR2: LGHDT and YNNKEL (reference sequence). The DNA for the CDR3 is TGTGCCAGCAGCCAAGGGGACAGGGGGCTGTCCGACGAGCAGTACTTC. This gives the protein CASSQGDRGLSDEQYF.

CDR3 nucleotide sequence: TGCGCCAGCAGCTTGGTGCGGGGTGCGAACACCGGGGAGCTGTTTTTT. Translating gives CASSLVRGANTGELFF. This chain uses TRBV5-1 with TRBJ2-2, with D possibly being TRBD2 (6 bases). V lost 0 bases to trimming and J lost 0 bases, with 9 bases between them. Germline V lookup: CDR1 SGHRS, CDR2 YFSETQ. The CDR3 is 16 residues long.

This sequence joins TRBV28 and TRBJ2-7; perhaps TRBD2 as D (6 bases). The CDR3 has 15 residues. V shed 3 bases and J shed 2 bases, with 14 bases lying between them. The germline V gene encodes CDR1 MDHEN and CDR2 SYDVKM. The CDR3 sequence: CASSFGGLMAYEQYF. The DNA of the CDR3 is TGTGCCAGCAGTTTCGGGGGACTTATGGCCTACGAGCAGTACTTC.

This chain links TRBV5-4 with TRBJ2-5; TRBD1 matches 9 bases. The junction had 6 bases not matched to a gene; V was cut back by 4 bases and J by 5 bases. The CDR3 is made up of 14 amino acids. Germline-derived CDR1 and CDR2 are SGHNT and YYREEE (reference sequence). This CDR3 is CASSQGQGDETQYF. CDR3 DNA: TGTGCCAGCAGCCAGGGACAGGGCGACGAGACCCAGTACTTC.

This chain joins TRBV4-1 and TRBJ2-1; D is perhaps TRBD2 (5 bases). The V end lost 0 bases, the J end lost 0 bases, and 12 bases lay between the germline ends. The CDR3 loop spans 17 amino acids. Germline V lookup: CDR1 MGHRA, CDR2 YSYEKL. CDR3: CASSQDWAGSSYNEQFF. The CDR3 DNA sequence: TGCGCCAGCAGCCAAGACTGGGCGGGTAGCTCCTACAATGAGCAGTTCTTC.

A few counts support this clone. The chain uses TRBV12-5 and TRBJ2-1; D is perhaps TRBD2 (6 bases). The V gene's germline CDR1 is LGHNT and CDR2 FRNRAP. V dropped 4 bases and J dropped 2 bases, with 15 bases sitting between them. The length of the CDR3 is 16 residues. The CDR3 nucleotides are TGTGCTAGTGGTTCAAATCTGGACTACACCTACAATGAGCAGTTCTTC. Its protein is CASGSNLDYTYNEQFF. The entire variable domain, with the rest obtained from reference TRBV12-5 and TRBJ2-1, is as follows: DARVTQTPRHKVTEMGQEVTMRCQPILGHNTVFWYRQTMMQGLELLAYFRNRAPLDDSGMPKDRFSAEMPDATLATLKIQPSEPRDSAVYFCASGSNLDYTYNEQFFGPGTRLTVL.

V is TRBV19 and J is TRBJ1-3; D may be TRBD1 (6 bases). The length of the CDR3 is 14 residues. Trimming stripped 9 bases from V and 4 bases from J, with 16 bases between. Per the germline V gene, CDR1 is LNHDA and CDR2 is SQIVND (reference sequence). The CDR3 coding sequence is TGTGCCAGCAACAGGGCCGGTAGAGGAAACACCATATATTTT. Translating gives CASNRAGRGNTIYF. The whole variable domain, remainder taken from reference TRBV19 and TRBJ1-3, is DGGITQSPKYLFRKEGQNVTLSCEQNLNHDAMYWYRQDPGQGLRLIYYSQIVNDFQKGDIAEGYSVSREKKESFPLTVTSAQKNPTAFYLCASNRAGRGNTIYFGEGSWLTVV.

This clone was recorded a few times. The rearrangement links TRBV6-2 or TRBV6-3 to TRBJ2-7; possible D gene TRBD2, 6 bases. Trimming cost V 2 bases and J 9 bases, with 17 bases left between them. This CDR3 contains 14 residues. Per germline, CDR1 MNHEY and CDR2 SVGEGT. The CDR3 nucleotides are TGTGCCAGCAGTTACGCCGCGGGGTTTGGTGGGCAGTACTTC. It codes for CASSYAAGFGGQYF.